The 12 T cell receptor beta chains below come from one sample, sequenced in a study of Ad26.COV2.S vaccination and SARS-CoV-2 variants. Indicated treatment: approximately 18 received Ad26.COV2.S at low or high dose, single or two shots; 5 received placebo; per-sample allocation not given. Each sample was drawn 63 days after the first injection (of vaccine or placebo). Clones were read by immunoSEQ multiplex PCR, and TCRdb kept only the in-frame ones, dropping some. The table has around 400,000 clones, 90% seen once. The sample consisted of peripheral blood, taken in a trial of Ad26.COV2.S vaccine versus placebo. The receptors come from a person aged 18-65 years who received the Ad26.COV2.S COVID-19 vaccine or a placebo.

J is TRBJ2-7 and V is TRBV7-8; D possibly corresponds to TRBD2 (5 bases). The germline V gene encodes CDR1 SGHVS and CDR2 FQNEAQ. Trimming cost V 4 bases and J 3 bases, with 16 bases left between them. The CDR3 extends over 15 amino acids. The CDR3 region has the DNA TGTGCCAGCAGCTACCCGGAACTAGATAACTACGAGCAGTACTTC. It is translated as CASSYPELDNYEQYF.

V is TRBV6-4 and J is TRBJ2-7; 9 bases are a match to TRBD1. The CDR3 covers 15 residues. With V trimmed by 8 bases and J by 3 bases, 11 bases remained unmatched. Per germline, CDR1 MRHNA and CDR2 SNTAGT. The CDR3 region is CASRTGQGLGYEQYF. CDR3 in DNA: TGTGCCAGCCGAACCGGACAGGGGCTAGGCTACGAGCAGTACTTC.

In this sample, this clone turned up once. The rearrangement uses TRBV28 and TRBJ2-1; the match to TRBD2 covers 10 bases. CDR1 is MDHEN, CDR2 SYDVKM, per germline. The junction had 8 bases not matched to a gene; V was cut back by 8 bases and J by 4 bases. The length of the CDR3 is 15 residues. The CDR3 DNA reads TGTGCCAGCGGGATAGCGGGAGGTGGGTACAATGAGCAGTTCTTC. Protein: CASGIAGGGYNEQFF.

The chain is built from TRBV5-1 and TRBJ1-1; TRBD1 aligns across 9 bases. Germline V gene data show CDR1 as SGHRS and CDR2 as YFSETQ. The V and J ends lost 5 bases and 1 base, in that order; junction bases with no gene match: 3. The CDR3 runs to 14 residues. The CDR3 sequence is CASRQGQGNTEAFF. The CDR3 DNA is TGCGCCAGCAGGCAGGGACAGGGGAACACTGAAGCTTTCTTT.

The chain recombines TRBV27 with TRBJ1-2; D remains ambiguous. The CDR3 contains 15 residues. The V end lost 5 bases, the J end lost 4 bases, and 17 bases lay between the germline ends. CDR1 and CDR2 (germline): MNHEY, SMNVEV (reference sequence). DNA of the CDR3: TGTGCCAGCAGTCCAACGGGCCTCTGGAGCTATGGCTACACCTTC. Its translation: CASSPTGLWSYGYTF.

The chain links TRBV19 to TRBJ2-7; unclear D gene. Germline lookup yields CDR1 LNHDA and CDR2 SQIVND (reference sequence). The CDR3 spans 16 residues. Trimming shortened V by 3 bases and J by 1 base, and 16 bases separated the two germline ends. CDR3 nucleotides: TGTGCCAGTAGTATGACGAGGAGCCTGGGGTCCTACGAGCAGTACTTC. Translating it yields CASSMTRSLGSYEQYF. The whole variable domain, remainder taken from reference TRBV19 and TRBJ2-7, is DGGITQSPKYLFRKEGQNVTLSCEQNLNHDAMYWYRQDPGQGLRLIYYSQIVNDFQKGDIAEGYSVSREKKESFPLTVTSAQKNPTAFYLCASSMTRSLGSYEQYFGPGTRLTVT.

This clone has just one count. V is TRBV5-1 and J is TRBJ1-2; D is unclear. V was pared by 1 base and J by 2 bases, with 6 bases between. The CDR3 sequence is 13 residues long. Germline CDR1 SGHRS, CDR2 YFSETQ. CDR3 in amino acids: CASSLPENYGYTF. CDR3 in DNA: TGCGCCAGCAGCTTGCCAGAGAACTATGGCTACACCTTC.

The V gene is TRBV5-8, the J gene TRBJ2-2; D call uncertain. V lost 2 bases and J 5 bases, leaving 7 bases between the germline ends. CDR1 is SGHTS and CDR2 is YDEGEE in the germline V gene. The CDR3 sequence is 13 residues long. The CDR3 DNA reads TGTGCCAGCAGCTTTACTCGTACCGGGGAGCTGTTTTTT. Its protein product is CASSFTRTGELFF. Full variable domain (remainder filled in from reference TRBV5-8 and TRBJ2-2): EAGVTQSPTHLIKTRGQQATLRCSPISGHTSVYWYQQALGLGLQFLLWYDEGEERNRGNFPPRFSGRQFPNYSSELNVNALELEDSALYLCASSFTRTGELFFGEGSRLTVL.

This clone was counted a single time. CDR3 in DNA: TGCGCCAGCAGCCAAGTATGGCAGGGGGATTACGAGCAGTACTTC. Its protein product is CASSQVWQGDYEQYF. The chain employs TRBV4-3 and TRBJ2-7, with TRBD1 matching over 7 bases. The CDR3 sequence is 15 residues long. The V gene's germline CDR1 is LGHNA and CDR2 YSLEER. The trim removed 1 base at V and 4 bases at J, leaving 7 bases unmatched.

This chain joins TRBV5-4 and TRBJ2-7; 7 positions agree with TRBD1. V shed 4 bases and J 2 bases; nucleotides not matched to a gene: 9. Per the germline V gene, CDR1 is SGHNT and CDR2 is YYREEE (reference sequence). CDR3 size: 15 residues. The CDR3 DNA reads as TGTGCCAGCAGCCAGGGACAGTCCAGGGCCTACGAGCAGTACTTC. Translation gives CASSQGQSRAYEQYF.

In DNA form, the CDR3 reads TGTGCCAGCAGCCCCGGGACTCCGGCGGGTACGCAGTATTTT. It encodes CASSPGTPAGTQYF. The genes are TRBV28 and TRBJ2-3; D is perhaps TRBD2 (6 bases). CDR3 length: 14 residues. V lost 6 bases and J 8 bases, leaving 18 bases between the germline ends. From germline, CDR1 is MDHEN and CDR2 SYDVKM. Full variable domain (remainder filled in from reference TRBV28 and TRBJ2-3): DVKVTQSSRYLVKRTGEKVFLECVQDMDHENMFWYRQDPGLGLRLIYFSYDVKMKEKGDIPEGYSVSREKKERFSLILESASTNQTSMYLCASSPGTPAGTQYFGPGTRLTVL.

This clone was recorded a few times. The rearrangement joins TRBV4-3 to TRBJ2-2; a possible D gene is TRBD2 (6 bases). Per germline, CDR1 LGHNA and CDR2 YSLEER. Between the trimmed V and J ends, which lost 1 base and 2 bases, there was a span of 23 bases. The CDR3 extends over 20 amino acids. The CDR3 bases are TGCGCCAGCAGCCAAGTAATGGTGGGGTCCGGGAGTTATAACACCGGGGAGCTGTTTTTT. This encodes CASSQVMVGSGSYNTGELFF.